Listed below are T cell receptor beta chains from one sample, sequenced in a study of blood T cell repertoires in COVID-19. Sequencing used immunoSEQ multiplex PCR; TCRdb keeps in-frame clones, though not all of them. This sample has 350,000 or so clones, with about 86% found just once. Specimen: PBMCs or T cells enriched from blood (not recorded which). The receptors shown here come from a woman in her thirties or forties with acute COVID-19. Both conserved end residues are part of each CDR3. Fields, in order: CDR3 protein, CDR3 DNA, V gene, D gene, clone size, J gene. A D gene is named only where the DNA matches it firmly. The size entry is marked missing in some rows and otherwise reads once, few, many or a size class.

CDR3 protein: CASGSGDRGRTGELFF
CDR3 DNA: TGTGCTAGTGGTTCCGGGGACAGGGGGCGGACCGGGGAGCTGTTTTTT
V gene: TRBV12-5
D gene: TRBD1
clone size: NA
J gene: TRBJ2-2

CDR3 protein: CASSSRLAGDQETQYF
CDR3 DNA: TGTGCCAGCAGCTCCAGACTAGCGGGGGATCAAGAGACCCAGTACTTC
V gene: TRBV7-2
D gene: TRBD2
clone size: NA
J gene: TRBJ2-5

CDR3 protein: CASSLQGRDTDTQYF
CDR3 DNA: TGTGCCAGCAGCTTACAGGGGCGAGACACAGATACGCAGTATTTT
V gene: TRBV11-3
D gene: NA
clone size: once
J gene: TRBJ2-3

CDR3 protein: CASPDRAPSEQYF
CDR3 DNA: TGTGCCAGCCCGGACAGGGCACCTTCCGAGCAGTACTTC
V gene: TRBV2
D gene: TRBD1
clone size: few
J gene: TRBJ2-7

CDR3 protein: CASSLEGTVNQPQHF
CDR3 DNA: TGTGCCAGCAGCTTAGAAGGGACAGTCAATCAGCCCCAGCATTTT
V gene: TRBV7-9
D gene: TRBD1
clone size: few
J gene: TRBJ1-5

CDR3 protein: CASSQARVYNEQFF
CDR3 DNA: TGTGCCAGCAGCCAAGCACGGGTTTACAATGAGCAGTTCTTC
V gene: TRBV3-1/TRBV3-2
D gene: NA
clone size: NA
J gene: TRBJ2-1

CDR3 protein: CASSRGGGTEAFF
CDR3 DNA: TGTGCCAGCAGCCGGGGGGGTGGGACTGAAGCTTTCTTT
V gene: TRBV3-1/TRBV3-2
D gene: NA
clone size: once
J gene: TRBJ1-1

CDR3 protein: CASSSGGGANEKLFF
CDR3 DNA: TGTGCCAGCAGTTCAGGTGGGGGGGCGAATGAAAAACTGTTTTTT
V gene: TRBV6-5
D gene: NA
clone size: NA
J gene: TRBJ1-4

CDR3 protein: CASSLTGTGVSYEQYF
CDR3 DNA: TGTGCCAGTAGTCTTACCGGGACAGGGGTCTCCTACGAGCAGTACTTC
V gene: TRBV19
D gene: TRBD1
clone size: NA
J gene: TRBJ2-7

CDR3 protein: CASSWGQLIQGRTEAFF
CDR3 DNA: TGCGCCAGCAGCTGGGGACAATTAATACAGGGGAGGACTGAAGCTTTCTTT
V gene: TRBV5-1
D gene: TRBD1
clone size: NA
J gene: TRBJ1-1

CDR3 protein: CASSSQPGETYEQYF
CDR3 DNA: TGTGCCAGCAGCTCACAACCGGGGGAAACCTACGAGCAGTACTTC
V gene: TRBV7-3
D gene: NA
clone size: NA
J gene: TRBJ2-7

CDR3 protein: CASSFPTGLSNQPQHF
CDR3 DNA: TGTGCCAGCAGTTTCCCTACAGGGCTCAGCAATCAGCCCCAGCATTTT
V gene: TRBV28
D gene: NA
clone size: NA
J gene: TRBJ1-5

CDR3 protein: CASRVGETDTQYF
CDR3 DNA: TGCGCCAGCCGCGTAGGGGAAACGGATACGCAGTATTTT
V gene: TRBV5-1
D gene: NA
clone size: once
J gene: TRBJ2-3

CDR3 protein: CASSQEGAVNTEAFF
CDR3 DNA: TGCGCCAGCAGCCAAGAAGGGGCAGTGAACACTGAAGCTTTCTTT
V gene: TRBV4-1
D gene: NA
clone size: NA
J gene: TRBJ1-1

CDR3 protein: CASSLGAPRGADYGYTF
CDR3 DNA: TGTGCCAGCAGCTTAGGGGCACCAAGGGGCGCAGACTATGGCTACACCTTC
V gene: TRBV7-9
D gene: NA
clone size: NA
J gene: TRBJ1-2

CDR3 protein: CASSPVTNPGRSPLHF
CDR3 DNA: TGCGCCAGCAGCCCGGTAACGAATCCAGGGCGTTCACCCCTCCACTTT
V gene: TRBV5-1
D gene: NA
clone size: once
J gene: TRBJ1-6

CDR3 protein: CASSLASGGASVSDIQYF
CDR3 DNA: TGTGCCAGCAGCTTGGCCAGCGGGGGCGCTTCCGTGTCGGACATTCAGTACTTC
V gene: TRBV5-4
D gene: TRBD2
clone size: NA
J gene: TRBJ2-4

CDR3 protein: CATSDPGTDTQYF
CDR3 DNA: TGTGCCACCAGTGACCCAGGCACAGATACGCAGTATTTT
V gene: TRBV24-1
D gene: NA
clone size: NA
J gene: TRBJ2-3

CDR3 protein: CASSPPGTPYGYTF
CDR3 DNA: TGTGCCAGCAGCCCACCAGGGACTCCCTATGGCTACACCTTC
V gene: TRBV6-5
D gene: NA
clone size: NA
J gene: TRBJ1-2

CDR3 protein: CASSPGNGWNTEAFF
CDR3 DNA: TGTGCCAGTAGTCCGGGGAACGGATGGAACACTGAAGCTTTCTTT
V gene: TRBV19
D gene: NA
clone size: few
J gene: TRBJ1-1

CDR3 protein: CAISLLGTGELFF
CDR3 DNA: TGTGCCATCAGCCTTCTCGGCACCGGGGAGCTGTTTTTT
V gene: TRBV10-3
D gene: NA
clone size: NA
J gene: TRBJ2-2

CDR3 protein: CASSARQGQYF
CDR3 DNA: TGTGCCAGCAGTGCCCGACAGGGGCAATACTTC
V gene: TRBV7-9
D gene: TRBD1
clone size: NA
J gene: TRBJ2-4

CDR3 protein: CASSPQLSTDTQYF
CDR3 DNA: TGTGCCAGCTCACCACAGCTGAGCACAGATACGCAGTATTTT
V gene: TRBV18
D gene: NA
clone size: NA
J gene: TRBJ2-3

CDR3 protein: CASSDSPTLGVGAYGYTF
CDR3 DNA: TGTGCCAGCAGTGACTCACCGACTCTGGGCGTTGGGGCCTATGGCTACACCTTC
V gene: TRBV6-4
D gene: NA
clone size: few
J gene: TRBJ1-2

CDR3 protein: CASSSSGLKGTYNEQFF
CDR3 DNA: TGTGCCAGCAGTTCCTCTGGACTAAAGGGGACCTACAATGAGCAGTTCTTC
V gene: TRBV28
D gene: NA
clone size: NA
J gene: TRBJ2-1